Below are 13 T cell receptor delta chains sequenced from a single sample in a study of Vδ1+ human thymocytes. Study-level findings and limits: In the thymus, TRG and TRD repertoires looked highly polyclonal with Gaussian CDR3 lengths.

Extracted RNA was reverse transcribed into cDNA. The CDR3 regions were amplified by multiplex PCR from V-gene primers to a constant-region primer. TCRdb ran CATT on the multiplex PCR reads. This table has over 65,000 delta-chain clones, around 34% appearing once. Their antigens are not known. The source material was Vdelta1+ gamma-delta thymocytes from the thymus. Subset in this sample: FACS-sorted CD3+ TCRalphabeta- TCRVdelta1+ TCRVdelta2- thymocytes. The receptor source for this set is a boy under two years old who had congenital heart surgery.

This clone was detected ten times or more. The same CDR3 also results from other DNA sequences found in this sample. The chain has TRDV2 and TRDJ1; 12 bases are shared with TRDD3. Germline assignment: CDR1 GEAIGNYY and CDR2 EKD. CDR3 length: 18 residues. V shed 0 bases, J shed 0 bases, and the junction held 7 bases outside the gene matches. The CDR3 protein is CACDTYWGIQGDTDKLIF. In DNA form, the CDR3 reads TGTGCCTGTGACACCTACTGGGGGATACAGGGGGACACCGATAAACTCATCTTT.

The V gene is TRDV1, the J gene TRDJ1; D unclear. The CDR3 is made up of 15 amino acids. Germline V CDR1 and CDR2: TSWWSYY, QGS. V was clipped by 1 base and J by 0 bases, with 9 bases between them. CDR3 sequence reads: CALGERDHYTDKLIF. DNA for the CDR3: TGTGCTCTTGGGGAACGTGACCATTACACCGATAAACTCATCTTT.

This clone was seen more than once but under ten times. The chain employs TRDV1 and TRDJ1; 12 bases fit TRDD3. The J segment lost 2 bases and the V segment lost 3 bases, leaving 19 bases of the junction unmatched. Germline V gives CDR1 TSWWSYY, CDR2 QGS. The CDR3 spans 21 residues. The CDR3 spells CALGDTLLGTGGYSRTDKLIF. The CDR3 nucleotides read TGTGCTCTTGGGGACACTCTCCTCGGTACTGGGGGATACTCCCGGACCGATAAACTCATCTTT.

A few counts support this clone. This chain joins TRDV1 and TRDJ1; 10 bases match TRDD3. Germline CDR1 and CDR2: TSWWSYY and QGS. The CDR3 spans 24 residues. V lost 1 base and J lost 4; bases outside the gene matches: 30. CDR3 residues: CALGEPRGVFLREVLGDPCDKLIF. In DNA form, the CDR3 reads TGTGCTCTTGGGGAACCCCGAGGAGTGTTCCTACGTGAGGTACTGGGGGATCCTTGCGATAAACTCATCTTT.

With respect to this clone: This CDR3 is also generated by other DNA sequences in the sample. V and J are TRDV1 and TRDJ1, with TRDD3 matching over 10 bases. Germline V CDR1 and CDR2: TSWWSYY, QGS. This CDR3 contains 17 residues. Germline trimming cut 4 bases from V and 3 bases from J; bases unmatched to any gene: 11. In DNA form, the CDR3 reads TGTGCTCTTGGGGTCTATTGGGGGATACAGGGGGCCGATAAACTCATCTTT. The encoded protein is CALGVYWGIQGADKLIF.

The chain has TRDV3 and TRDJ1, with D maybe TRDD3 (6 bases). CDR1 and CDR2 from the germline V gene are TVYSNPD and GDNSRS (reference sequence). The CDR3 spans 17 residues. Between the trimmed V and J ends, which lost 2 bases and 0 bases, there was a span of 22 bases. Written as DNA, the CDR3 is TGTGCCTTTCCCCCTACGGGGGGGGGAGAAAACACCGATAAACTCATCTTT. Translating it yields CAFPPTGGGENTDKLIF.

This clone has only a few counts. J is TRDJ1 and V is TRDV1; the match to TRDD3 covers 9 bases. The CDR3 loop spans 20 amino acids. J gave up 2 bases and V 1 base, and 17 bases lay outside the gene matches. Germline CDR1 and CDR2: TSWWSYY and QGS. The CDR3 nucleotides read TGTGCTCTTGGGGAACGATTCTATCGTCCTCGGGGATACGCAACCGATAAACTCATCTTT. It codes for CALGERFYRPRGYATDKLIF.

This clone was detected a few times. The rearrangement joins TRDV1 to TRDJ1; weak D call: TRDD2 (5 bases). V lost 3 bases to trimming and J lost 4 bases, with 18 bases between them. CDR1 TSWWSYY and CDR2 QGS come from the germline V gene. The CDR3 is made up of 16 amino acids. DNA for the CDR3: TGTGCTCTTGGGGAGGGACTTCCCCTGAACGGCGATAAACTCATCTTT. Translating it yields CALGEGLPLNGDKLIF.

The chain employs TRDV1 and TRDJ1, with D possibly matching TRDD3 (10 bases). Trimming took off 1 base at V and 0 bases at J, with 24 bases between the two ends. CDR3 size: 20 residues. The germline gives CDR1 TSWWSYY, CDR2 QGS. CDR3 in DNA: TGTGCTCTTGGGGAACCCCTTCCTACTGGGGGATGTACGTACACCGATAAACTCATCTTT. This gives the protein CALGEPLPTGGCTYTDKLIF.

This clone was found a few times. V and J are TRDV1 and TRDJ1, with TRDD3 matching 7 bases. Germline assignment: CDR1 TSWWSYY and CDR2 QGS. The CDR3 length is 18 residues. J was trimmed by 2 bases and V by 3 bases; bases with no gene match: 15. CDR3 nucleotide sequence: TGTGCTCTTGGGGATCCTATGACTGGGGTGTCAGGGACCGATAAACTCATCTTT. Translated, it gives CALGDPMTGVSGTDKLIF.

In its sample, this clone was seen a few times. The rearrangement uses TRDV1 and TRDJ1; D is possibly TRDD3 (6 bases). Per the germline V gene, CDR1 is TSWWSYY and CDR2 is QGS. This CDR3 region has 21 residues. Between the trimmed V and J ends, which lost 5 bases and 0 bases, there was a span of 31 bases. CDR3 protein: CALGPAERPGDYLAYTDKLIF. CDR3 nucleotides: TGTGCTCTTGGGCCCGCGGAGAGGCCGGGGGACTATTTGGCATACACCGATAAACTCATCTTT.

Ten or more counts support this clone. Different DNA sequences within this sample yield the same CDR3. The V gene is TRDV2, the J gene TRDJ1, with TRDD3 matching 10 bases. The CDR3 contains 18 residues. CDR1 and CDR2 (germline): GEAIGNYY, EKD. Trimming removed 0 bases from V and 8 bases from J; junction bases left unmatched: 17. This CDR3 reads CACDTAEGLGDGVTKLIF. The CDR3 DNA sequence: TGTGCCTGTGACACCGCGGAAGGACTGGGGGATGGAGTGACCAAACTCATCTTT.

This clone was observed a few times. V usage is TRDV1 and J usage is TRDJ1; 10 bases match TRDD3. The CDR3 loop spans 24 amino acids. The J segment lost 0 bases and the V segment lost 3 bases, leaving 28 bases of the junction unmatched. Germline CDR1 is TSWWSYY and CDR2 is QGS. CDR3 nucleotide sequence: TGTGCTCTTGGGGACATACTTCCTCCACGGGTCCACTTCCTTACTGGGGGATACACCGATAAACTCATCTTT. Translation gives CALGDILPPRVHFLTGGYTDKLIF.